This T cell receptor beta chain was identified during a study of CD8+CD57+ T cells in acquired aplastic anemia. The wider study: The average read count for CD4+ cells in healthy donors was roughly 10 million.

The CDR3 length is 16 residues. Trimming shortened V by 0 bases and J by 5 bases, and 13 bases separated the two germline ends. Germline CDR1 SGHDN, CDR2 FVKESK. Both TCR beta VDJ combination and CDR3 sequence profiling were carried out. Genomic DNA was the template for this profiling. TCRdb fed the reads into MiXCR, producing one record per CDR3 protein. Among about 190,000 distinct CDR3 sequences listed, less than 65% were seen once. This clonotype appeared many times. The sample was sorted CD4+, CD8+, or CD8+CD57+ T cells (not recorded which) from PBMCs. This TCR was sampled from a human donor in good health, serving as a control. The chain combines TRBV14 with TRBJ2-2; D gene ambiguous. CDR3 protein: CASSQDGRTATGELFF. The CDR3 DNA reads TGTGCCAGCAGCCAAGATGGTCGCACGGCTACCGGGGAGCTGTTTTTT.